This is a list of T cell receptor beta chains from one sample in a study of response to subunit inactivated influenza vaccine. TCRdb reprocessed the RT-PCR reads via MiXCR and lists one record per CDR3 protein. The data show around 480,000 distinct CDR3 sequences, 16% seen once. This specimen was CD4+ T cells sorted from PBMCs, taken roughly 24 months after vaccination. All receptors come from a man aged 50 to 75 who received an inactivated influenza vaccine. Both conserved end residues are part of each CDR3. A D gene is named only where the DNA matches it firmly. For some rows the clone size is stated as once, few or many, or as a class when expanded; others skip it.

cdr3_nt cdr3_aa clone_size d_call cdr3_length j_call v_call
TGTGCCAGCAACCCGAGGGTCACCTACGAGCAGTACTTC CASNPRVTYEQYF NA NA 13 TRBJ2-7 TRBV6-6
TGTGCCAGCACCAACCATAGAAAGGAGACCCAGTACTTC CASTNHRKETQYF few NA 13 TRBJ2-5 TRBV7-2
TGTGCCAGCAGTTTTGAGACTAACTATGGCTACACCTTC CASSFETNYGYTF NA NA 13 TRBJ1-2 TRBV12-3/TRBV12-4
TGCAGTGCTAGGGGGAGAACGGGCACCCGACAGTACTTC CSARGRTGTRQYF many NA 13 TRBJ2-4 TRBV20-1
TGCAGTGCTGAGAGGGGCGTCTCCTACGAGCAGTACTTC CSAERGVSYEQYF many NA 13 TRBJ2-7 TRBV20-1
TGCGCCAGCAGTATTCGTCTTAGAGATGAGCAGTTCTTC CASSIRLRDEQFF many NA 13 TRBJ2-1 TRBV5-1
TGTGCCAGCACCCCGCGGAGCTCCTACGAGCAGTACTTC CASTPRSSYEQYF few NA 13 TRBJ2-7 TRBV11-2
TGCGCCAGCAGCTTGTATGGTAAAGAGACCCAGTACTTC CASSLYGKETQYF NA NA 13 TRBJ2-5 TRBV5-1
TGTGCCATCAGCCCTAGGGCCCGAAATAGTGGCACTGAAGCTTTCTTT CAISPRARNSGTEAFF many NA 16 TRBJ1-1 TRBV10-3
TGCGCCAGCAGCCCAGGACTGGAGGCCTACAATGAGCAGTTCTTC CASSPGLEAYNEQFF NA NA 15 TRBJ2-1 TRBV4-3
TGTGCCATCAGTGAGCCGGGACAGAACAATGAGCAGTTCTTC CAISEPGQNNEQFF many TRBD1 14 TRBJ2-1 TRBV10-3
TGTGCCAGCAGCACCCCGGGACTCAACTATGGCTACACCTTC CASSTPGLNYGYTF NA NA 14 TRBJ1-2 TRBV3-1
TGTGCCAGCAGCCAAGGACAGGGATTAGGCTATGGCTACACCTTC CASSQGQGLGYGYTF many TRBD1 15 TRBJ1-2 TRBV4-2
TGTGCCAGCAGTTTCGGTCCGGGGTCAGCTTTCTTT CASSFGPGSAFF NA NA 12 TRBJ1-1 TRBV12-3/TRBV12-4
TGCAGTGCTAAAGCCAATGAAAAACTGTTTTTT CSAKANEKLFF NA NA 11 TRBJ1-4 TRBV20-1
TGCAGTGCTAGCCGGGACAGGGTAAATGAGCAGTTCTTC CSASRDRVNEQFF NA TRBD1 13 TRBJ2-1 TRBV20-1
TGCGCCAGCAGCCGGGTGAGCCGCTTGTCCCCCTACGAGCAGTACTTC CASSRVSRLSPYEQYF few NA 16 TRBJ2-7 TRBV4-3
TGCAGTGCTAGTTCCACCGCCAAGGGGACCCAGTACTTC CSASSTAKGTQYF few NA 13 TRBJ2-5 TRBV20-1
TGTGCCAGCAGCCAGGGGGTGAATTTTGATACGCAGTATTTT CASSQGVNFDTQYF NA NA 14 TRBJ2-3 TRBV4-2
TGTGCCAGCAGCCCCGTAGCACGACATACGCAGTATTTT CASSPVARHTQYF few NA 13 TRBJ2-3 TRBV3-1
TGCAGTGCTCGATTCCGGACAGGGTATAATTCACCCCTCCACTTT CSARFRTGYNSPLHF few TRBD1 15 TRBJ1-6 TRBV20-1
TGTGCCAGCAGTTGGACAGGGGAAGGCTACACCTTC CASSWTGEGYTF few TRBD1 12 TRBJ1-2 TRBV6-2/TRBV6-3
TGCGCCAGCAGCCAAGACCCCGGGACAGCCACCGGGGAGCTGTTTTTT CASSQDPGTATGELFF NA TRBD1 16 TRBJ2-2 TRBV4-3
TGTGCCAGCAGTTTAAACGGACAGAACACCGGGGAGCTGTTTTTT CASSLNGQNTGELFF few NA 15 TRBJ2-2 TRBV12-3/TRBV12-4
TGTGCCACCCGCGGGACTAGCGGGAGGGTCTCCTACAATGAGCAGTTCTTC CATRGTSGRVSYNEQFF many TRBD2 17 TRBJ2-1 TRBV15
TGCGCCAGCAGCCGGACAGCAGGGGGCGACGAGCAGTACTTC CASSRTAGGDEQYF NA TRBD1 14 TRBJ2-7 TRBV5-1
TGTGCCAGCAGCTTAGCCGGACAGAAACTCCACGAGCAGTACTTC CASSLAGQKLHEQYF NA NA 15 TRBJ2-7 TRBV7-2
TGTGCCAGCAGTGTGGGACAGAACTATGGCTACACCTTC CASSVGQNYGYTF many TRBD1 13 TRBJ1-2 TRBV9
TGCGCCAGCAAGCTGAGCGGGAGATTCCAAGAGACCCAGTACTTC CASKLSGRFQETQYF NA TRBD2 15 TRBJ2-5 TRBV5-1
TGCGCCAGCAGCCAACTATTGGATTCACCCCTCCACTTT CASSQLLDSPLHF NA NA 13 TRBJ1-6 TRBV4-3
TGTGCCATCAGCCGGGACAGGGGTTATGAGCAGTTCTTC CAISRDRGYEQFF NA TRBD1 13 TRBJ2-1 TRBV10-3
TGTGCCAGCAGCTTAGAAGGGGAACTGTACACTGAAGCTTTCTTT CASSLEGELYTEAFF few NA 15 TRBJ1-1 TRBV7-2
TGTGCCAGCAGCCATACAGGGTTCGGAAACACCATATATTTT CASSHTGFGNTIYF NA NA 14 TRBJ1-3 TRBV12-3/TRBV12-4